These T cell receptor beta chains were read from a single sample in a study of blood T cell repertoires in COVID-19. Assay used: immunoSEQ multiplex PCR; TCRdb lists only in-frame clones, some missing. The table has about 170,000 clones, 70% to 85% seen once. The sequenced sample consisted of PBMCs or T cells enriched from blood (not recorded which). These TCRs come from a man aged 50 to 60 who had recovered from COVID-19. The CDR3 runs from the conserved cysteine through the conserved F or W. The order of the fields is V gene, D gene, J gene, CDR3 length, clone size, CDR3 DNA, CDR3 protein. D genes are given only for firm matches. Not all rows give a size; the values are once, few, many and, for expanded clones, a class.

TRBV19	.	TRBJ2-2	14	.	TGTGCCAGTAGTAGGAGCCCAGGGGTGGCGGAGCTGTTTTTT	CASSRSPGVAELFF
TRBV5-1	.	TRBJ2-7	14	.	TGCGCCAGCAGCTTAGATAACGGAGCCTACGAGCAGTACTTC	CASSLDNGAYEQYF
TRBV6-5	.	TRBJ1-1	15	once	TGTGCCAGCATTCCTACGGTGTCTATGAACACTGAAGCTTTCTTT	CASIPTVSMNTEAFF
TRBV30	.	TRBJ1-1	12	.	TGTGCCTGGACCGAGGAGCACACTGAAGCTTTCTTT	CAWTEEHTEAFF
TRBV14	TRBD1	TRBJ1-1	17	.	TGTGCCAGCAGCCGTCGACAGGGTAGGCCCTTTGGGACTGAAGCTTTCTTT	CASSRRQGRPFGTEAFF
TRBV6-5	TRBD2	TRBJ2-1	15	.	TGTGCCAGCAGCACGTTGCGGGGGGTCTACAATGAGCAGTTCTTC	CASSTLRGVYNEQFF
TRBV5-1	TRBD2	TRBJ2-1	16	once	TGCGCCAGCAGCACGGGACTAGCGGGGGGGCTCAATGAGCAGTTCTTC	CASSTGLAGGLNEQFF
TRBV28	TRBD1	TRBJ1-5	14	few	TGTGCCAGCAGTAGGACAGGGATGGATCAGCCCCAGCATTTT	CASSRTGMDQPQHF
TRBV18	.	TRBJ1-4	19	.	TGTGCCAGCTCACCACGGGAGACGGCCTTAGGTGGGACTAATGAAAAACTGTTTTTT	CASSPRETALGGTNEKLFF
TRBV10-2	TRBD1	TRBJ1-2	13	once	TGCGCCAGCGTCGACAGGGGAGGTTATGGCTACACCTTC	CASVDRGGYGYTF
TRBV7-2	.	TRBJ1-2	11	.	TGTGCCAGCAGCTCTTTACTTGGCTACACCTTC	CASSSLLGYTF
TRBV4-2	.	TRBJ2-1	16	.	TGTGCCAGCAGCCAAAAGAGTACTTTTGGACAGAATGAGCAGTTCTTC	CASSQKSTFGQNEQFF
TRBV7-8	TRBD1	TRBJ1-4	16	.	TGTGCCAGCAGCGCCCGACAGGGGGCTGGGCGTGAAAAACTGTTTTTT	CASSARQGAGREKLFF
TRBV5-1	TRBD2	TRBJ2-1	14	.	TGCGCCAGCAGACTAGCGGATAACTACAATGAGCAGTTCTTC	CASRLADNYNEQFF
TRBV7-6	.	TRBJ1-5	13	.	TGTGCCAGCAGCTTCGCACAGGGCCAGCCCCAGCATTTT	CASSFAQGQPQHF
TRBV9	.	TRBJ1-1	14	once	TGTGCCAGCAGCGTAGGCGGCAAGAACACTGAAGCTTTCTTT	CASSVGGKNTEAFF
TRBV5-1	TRBD2	TRBJ2-3	16	.	TGCGCCAGCACACACTCGGGGGGGCCAAGCACAGATACGCAGTATTTT	CASTHSGGPSTDTQYF
TRBV3-1/TRBV3-2	TRBD1	TRBJ1-3	16	few	TGTGCCAGCAGCCAAGGCGGGACAGGGACTGGAAACACCATATATTTT	CASSQGGTGTGNTIYF
TRBV7-9	TRBD1	TRBJ1-2	16	.	TGTGCCAGCAGCTCCGGCAGGGGGGTACGGGACTATGGCTACACCTTC	CASSSGRGVRDYGYTF
TRBV5-1	.	TRBJ2-7	14	.	TGCGCCAGCAGCTTCGACAAGAGCTCCTACGAGCAGTACTTC	CASSFDKSSYEQYF
TRBV6-1	.	TRBJ1-5	15	.	TGTGCCAGCAGTGAAACTTCAGGGGCCCGCCAGCCCCAGCATTTT	CASSETSGARQPQHF
TRBV27	.	TRBJ2-7	13	once	TGTGCCAGCAGTAGCTCCGACAGTTCCGAGCAGTACTTC	CASSSSDSSEQYF
TRBV2	TRBD1	TRBJ2-4	19	.	TGTGCCAGCAGTGAGCACGGGACAGGCAATAACTTAGCCAAAAACATTCAGTACTTC	CASSEHGTGNNLAKNIQYF
TRBV30	.	TRBJ1-6	16	few	TGTGCCTGGTCAATCGGGGTTGGGATGGGTAATTCACCCCTCCACTTT	CAWSIGVGMGNSPLHF
TRBV24-1	TRBD2	TRBJ2-3	16	.	TGTGCCACCAGTGATCGACTAGCGGGATTCACAGATACGCAGTATTTT	CATSDRLAGFTDTQYF
TRBV6-5	.	TRBJ2-2	12	.	TGTGCCAGCAGGCGAAACACCGGGGAGCTGTTTTTT	CASRRNTGELFF
TRBV12-5	.	TRBJ1-3	13	.	TGTGCTAGTGCCCGCGGGGGTGGAAACACCATATATTTT	CASARGGGNTIYF
TRBV24-1	TRBD1	TRBJ2-3	14	.	TGTGCCACCGGGACAGGGGGTACTGCAGATACGCAGTATTTT	CATGTGGTADTQYF
TRBV14	TRBD1	TRBJ2-2	15	.	TGTGCCAGCAGCCAAGCCGGACAGGGCGCAGGGGAGCTGTTTTTT	CASSQAGQGAGELFF
TRBV11-2	.	TRBJ2-1	13	.	TGTGCCAGCAGCGCAGTCAGGGGTGGAGAGCAGTTCTTC	CASSAVRGGEQFF
TRBV11-3	TRBD1	TRBJ2-7	14	.	TGTGCCAGCAGCCCTCACAGGGGGTGGAATGAGCAGTACTTC	CASSPHRGWNEQYF
TRBV20-1	.	TRBJ2-4	11	.	TGCAGCCAAGGGAGGGGGAACATTCAGTACTTC	CSQGRGNIQYF
TRBV4-1	TRBD1	TRBJ1-3	15	.	TGCGCCAGCAGCCAAGCAAGACAGGGCGAAAACACCATATATTTT	CASSQARQGENTIYF
TRBV9	.	TRBJ1-1	15	once	TGTGCCAGCAGTCGGCGCAGGGGTGGAAACACTGAAGCTTTCTTT	CASSRRRGGNTEAFF
TRBV11-2	TRBD1	TRBJ1-3	15	.	TGTGCCAGCAGCTTCACAGGGGTATCTGGAAACACCATATATTTT	CASSFTGVSGNTIYF
TRBV10-3	TRBD1	TRBJ1-3	16	.	TGTGCCATCAGTGAGTTGGGCAGGGGGCGTGGAAACACCATATATTTT	CAISELGRGRGNTIYF
TRBV6-5	TRBD1	TRBJ2-7	15	.	TGTGCCAGCCATTTGGCCCGGGGACAGCGGTACGAGCAGTACTTC	CASHLARGQRYEQYF
TRBV6-5	.	TRBJ2-5	15	once	TGTGCCAGCAGTCGCCGTGGGGGGGCTTTGGAGACCCAGTACTTC	CASSRRGGALETQYF
TRBV11-2	TRBD2	TRBJ2-3	15	.	TGTGCCAGCAGCCAGGCCGGGACTAGTGGAGATACGCAGTATTTT	CASSQAGTSGDTQYF
TRBV5-4	TRBD1	TRBJ1-2	17	.	TGTGCCAGCAGCTTGGCCAGAAGGACAGGGATAAACTATGGCTACACCTTC	CASSLARRTGINYGYTF
TRBV18	TRBD1	TRBJ2-3	14	.	TGTGCCAGCTCACGAGGGGGCGTAACAGATACGCAGTATTTT	CASSRGGVTDTQYF
TRBV5-1	.	TRBJ1-4	14	.	TGCGCCAGCAGCTTTCAGGGGTTGGCCGAAAAACTGTTTTTT	CASSFQGLAEKLFF
TRBV7-3	TRBD1	TRBJ2-7	16	once	TGTGCCAGCAGCTTCGGACAGGGGAGGGGAGGCTCCGAGCAGTACTTC	CASSFGQGRGGSEQYF
TRBV6-5	.	TRBJ1-1	14	.	TGTGCCAGCATTTTAAGGCAGGGGAACACTGAAGCTTTCTTT	CASILRQGNTEAFF
TRBV10-3	.	TRBJ2-6	16	.	TGTGCCATCAGTGATACAATATCCTCTGGGGCCAACGTCCTGACTTTC	CAISDTISSGANVLTF
TRBV7-9	.	TRBJ1-4	15	.	TGTGCCAGCAGCTCACAGGCAGGGATGGGTGAAAAACTGTTTTTT	CASSSQAGMGEKLFF
TRBV5-1	TRBD2	TRBJ2-2	16	.	TGCGCCAGCAGCCCGGGACGGGGAGGGGACACCGGGGAGCTGTTTTTT	CASSPGRGGDTGELFF
TRBV2	TRBD1	TRBJ2-2	17	.	TGTGCCAGCAGTGTAACAGGGGGCGGTCCCGGCACCGGGGAGCTGTTTTTT	CASSVTGGGPGTGELFF
TRBV18	.	TRBJ2-5	16	.	TGTGCCAGCTCACCGGCACGGGGGACGGTCCAAGAGACCCAGTACTTC	CASSPARGTVQETQYF
TRBV18	.	TRBJ1-5	15	once	TGTGCCAGCTCACCACCTTCAGGGTTTGGGCAGCCCCAGCATTTT	CASSPPSGFGQPQHF
TRBV7-2	.	TRBJ1-1	15	.	TGTGCCAGCAGGCCTCCCGGGACACAAAACACTGAAGCTTTCTTT	CASRPPGTQNTEAFF
TRBV2	.	TRBJ2-3	14	.	TGTGCCAGCTCGAGCTTTTTGGGCACAGATACGCAGTATTTT	CASSSFLGTDTQYF
TRBV29-1	TRBD1	TRBJ1-2	13	.	TGCAGCATACGACAGGGCTCCGTTTATGGCTACACCTTC	CSIRQGSVYGYTF